This T cell receptor beta chain was sequenced in a study of human T cells and chemical hapten exposure. The time point: pre-sensitization, week 0. Treatment given: therapeutic diphenylcyclopropenone sensitization with weekly scalp DPC. CDR1 and CDR2 from the germline V gene are KGHDR and SFDVKD. Trimming stripped 2 bases from V and 4 bases from J, with 12 bases between. CDR3 length equals 15 residues. TCRdb reprocessed the RACE reads with MiXCR, giving one entry per CDR3 protein. The data contain about 380,000 distinct CDR3 sequences, 4.5% to 5.5% of them seen just once; the ten biggest clones take up around 2.6%.

This chain joins TRBV24-1 and TRBJ2-3; TRBD1 is a possible D gene (5 bases). The TCR comes from a woman in her forties or fifties with alopecia areata. Some clones in this sample may be carry-over from other donors' samples. The sequencing used whole blood, collected in connection with sensitization to the hapten diphenylcyclopropenone (DPC). Written as DNA, the CDR3 is TGTGCCACCAGTGATTCGAACAGGAGCCCAGATACGCAGTATTTT. Amino acids: CATSDSNRSPDTQYF.